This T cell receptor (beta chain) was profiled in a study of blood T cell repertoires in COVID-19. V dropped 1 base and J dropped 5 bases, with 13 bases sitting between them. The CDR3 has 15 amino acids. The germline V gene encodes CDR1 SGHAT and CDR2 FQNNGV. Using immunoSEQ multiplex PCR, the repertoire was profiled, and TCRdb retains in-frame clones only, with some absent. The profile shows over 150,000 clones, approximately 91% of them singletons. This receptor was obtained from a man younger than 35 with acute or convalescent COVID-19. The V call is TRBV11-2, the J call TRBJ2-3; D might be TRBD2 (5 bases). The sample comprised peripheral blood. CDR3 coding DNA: TGTGCCAGCAGCTTAGTTCCCGGGAATGGAGATACGCAGTATTTT. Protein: CASSLVPGNGDTQYF.